The text below deals with one TCR beta chain. This clonotype has a count of ten or more. The clone's antigen remains unknown. No per-base quality is available; no much larger clone lies one base away. The data derive from a study of T cell repertoires in cytomegalovirus infection (dated by TCRdb to about 2019). General notes on the study: Donor HLA type was relevant to the analysis, because carriage of CMV infection together with the matching HLA type was indicated by public TCR beta signatures. The investigation overall reported the following: The ex vivo response was dominated by HLA-C-restricted CMV-specific TCR beta clonotypes, and the single most frequent clonotype in two of eight donors was supplied by these HLA-C-restricted clonotypes. In both this cohort and an independent 352-donor cohort, the cumulative frequency of public TCR beta family members distinguished carriers of CMV infection plus the relevant HLA type.

The instrument given in TCRdb is Illumina HiSeq 1500. TCRdb reran the public reads through fastp at Q25 and MiXCR, keeping productive beta chains. Rows with one shared CDR3 protein collapse into an entry with the most common genes and DNA. This sample holds roughly 640,000 distinct CDR3 sequences; 20% to 30% were observed only once. 7.5% to 9% of the sample is in the top ten clones. This receptor was taken from a human donor in good health (CMV status not recorded). Some clones in this sample may be carry-over from other donors' samples. The sample was CD8+ T cells from PBMCs.

The CDR3 is CSVEGTGTSGDTYEQYF. Read as DNA, the sequence is TGCAGCGTTGAAGGCACTGGGACTAGCGGTGATACCTACGAGCAGTACTTC. The sequence links TRBV29-1 to TRBJ2-7, and 11 bases in between align with TRBD2. Trimming removed 1 base from V and 2 bases from J; the gene matches leave 10 bases unexplained. CDR1 and CDR2, looked up from the germline V gene, are SQVTM and ANQGSEA. The CDR3 goes from the cysteine to the phenylalanine over 17 residues. Only CDR3 DNA is held: 51 bases, read in frame from base 1.